Reported below is one T cell receptor (beta chain). This record belongs to a study of post-analysis software for immune sequencing data. The TCR beta cDNA libraries contained unique molecular identifiers. Using its own MiXCR run on the PCR reads, TCRdb lists one record per CDR3 protein. Counted here are hundreds of thousands of distinct CDR3 sequences, under 55% occurring once; the ten biggest clones make up 9% to 14%. The source material was blood. This receptor was identified in a girl aged 10-17 years with multiple sclerosis.

CDR3 sequence reads: CASRDGRDRAPSYGYTF. CDR3 DNA sequence: TGTGCCAGCAGAGACGGCCGGGACAGGGCCCCTTCCTATGGCTACACCTTC. This chain links TRBV11-2 with TRBJ1-2; the match to TRBD1 covers 9 bases. Germline lookup yields CDR1 SGHAT and CDR2 FQNNGV. V was pared by 6 bases and J by 4 bases, with 15 bases of the junction left unmatched. This CDR3 contains 17 residues. The full variable domain, with the rest looked up from reference TRBV11-2 and TRBJ1-2, is EAGVAQSPRYKIIEKRQSVAFWCNPISGHATLYWYQQILGQGPKLLIQFQNNGVVDDSQLPKDRFSAERLKGVDSTLKIQPAKLEDSAVYLCASRDGRDRAPSYGYTFGSGTRLTVV.